Listed below are T cell receptor beta chains from one sample, sequenced in a study of graft-versus-host responses after intestinal transplantation. Assay: immunoSEQ multiplex PCR; the TCRdb copy retains only in-frame clones and omits some. Of roughly 99,000 clones in the sample, roughly 87% were seen once. Antigens of these TCRs are unknown. Sequenced here: unstimulated CD4+ T cells sorted from spleen or lymph node cells, sampled before transplant. These receptors originate from a human donor who was the organ donor for an intestinal transplant. Each CDR3 is given with its conserved first and last residue. The D gene is left open where the match is weak.

j_call v_call d_call cdr3_aa
TRBJ2-1 TRBV6-6 NA CASSYSGGTSYNEQFF
TRBJ1-4 TRBV6-1 NA CASSRVWDEKLFF
TRBJ1-2 TRBV12-5 NA CASGLAPDLGGYTF
TRBJ2-3 TRBV21-1 NA CASSKSTDTQYF
TRBJ2-2 TRBV6-5 NA CASSSQGGTGELFF
TRBJ2-1 TRBV7-3 NA CASSGRTNSYNEQFF
TRBJ1-5 TRBV7-2 NA CASSLQGGNQPQHF
TRBJ2-7 TRBV30 TRBD1 CAWSGRQGFTTYEQYF
TRBJ1-4 TRBV27 TRBD1 CASSLRDRLGEKLFF
TRBJ2-3 TRBV7-2 NA CASSGQAGIADTQYF
TRBJ2-2 TRBV5-1 NA CASSRNGGDTGELFF
TRBJ1-2 TRBV6-6 TRBD1 CASTPTGGEYGYTF
TRBJ2-2 TRBV9 TRBD1 CASSEVTGGGTGELFF
TRBJ2-7 TRBV6-6 TRBD1 CASSYPDRPYEQYF
TRBJ2-1 TRBV11-2 NA CASSLGIVYRDNNEQFF
TRBJ2-3 TRBV14 NA CASSQQPQGGTQYF
TRBJ2-7 TRBV6-5 TRBD2 CASSYSGAGSYEQYF
TRBJ1-6 TRBV21-1 NA CASSKPGQGALNSPLHF
TRBJ2-3 TRBV5-1 TRBD2 CASSISGGSTDTQYF
TRBJ2-5 TRBV7-2 TRBD2 CASSFGGGQQETQYF
TRBJ1-1 TRBV6-5 NA CASSYSTGSYTEAFF
TRBJ1-1 TRBV10-3 NA CAISKGLPVGNTEAFF
TRBJ2-3 TRBV18 NA CASSPQLSTDTQYF
TRBJ2-1 TRBV9 NA CASSVLAGLYNEQFF
TRBJ2-1 TRBV7-2 TRBD2 CASRQGTSGRSQFF
TRBJ2-5 TRBV7-2 NA CASSLVRQETQYF
TRBJ2-1 TRBV13 TRBD2 CASSLPGLAGVIEQFF
TRBJ2-3 TRBV5-6 NA CASSEMTRDTQYF
TRBJ2-3 TRBV7-2 TRBD2 CASSESGGLTDTQYF
TRBJ2-6 TRBV5-1 TRBD1 CASSPWTGGRSGANVLTF
TRBJ2-1 TRBV9 NA CASSPSSGGAANEQFF
TRBJ2-7 TRBV6-5 TRBD1 CASSWRDRTYEQYF
TRBJ2-1 TRBV18 TRBD1 CASSLQGNEQFF
TRBJ2-1 TRBV6-6 NA CASSYKWNEQFF
TRBJ2-7 TRBV6-5 TRBD2 CASSSPGLAPLYEQYF